This T cell receptor (beta chain) was sequenced during a study of shared clonotypes between healthy human individuals. Donors comprised only Caucasian adults living in Nashville, Tennessee. The CDR3 loop spans 16 amino acids. The germline gives CDR1 SGHVS, CDR2 FQNEAQ. The ends were cut back, 4 bases at V and 2 bases at J, with 18 bases in the middle. Libraries were prepared by immunoSEQ multiplex PCR; TCRdb keeps only in-frame clonotypes and omits some of them. The data show more than 2,000,000 clones, with over 85% seen just once and 0.35% to 0.5% held by the top ten. The TCR was taken from a man aged 18 to 35 in good health. Some clones in this sample may be carry-over from other donors' samples. The chain is built from TRBV7-8 and TRBJ2-7; possibly TRBD1 for D (6 bases). The sequencing sample was made of naive CD4+ T cells from PBMCs. Subset given: CD45RA+ positively selected. In DNA form, the CDR3 reads TGTGCCAGCAGCTATACCGACAGGTGGCTCGCCTACGAGCAGTACTTC. Its protein product is CASSYTDRWLAYEQYF.